Listed below are T cell receptor beta chains from one sample, sequenced in a study of T cells in Graves' hyperthyroidism and ophthalmopathy. TCRdb used MiXCR to reprocess the multiplex PCR reads, holding one entry per CDR3 protein. The repertoire holds hundreds of thousands of distinct CDR3 sequences, with less than 15% as singletons. Sequenced sample: blood. The receptors originated from a woman under 30 with Graves' hyperthyroidism. The conserved cysteine and the conserved F or W are not part of the CDR3 here. Fields, in order: J gene, V gene, CDR3 protein.

J gene: TRBJ2-4
V gene: TRBV4-3
CDR3 protein: ASSQDLTDKNIQY

J gene: TRBJ1-1
V gene: TRBV7-8
CDR3 protein: ASSLRGSKITDGAF

J gene: TRBJ2-5
V gene: TRBV10-2
CDR3 protein: ASSELPDGTEQETQY

J gene: TRBJ2-7
V gene: TRBV14
CDR3 protein: ASSQVFVSEQY

J gene: TRBJ1-6
V gene: TRBV20-1
CDR3 protein: SAADRGLSPLH

J gene: TRBJ2-5
V gene: TRBV15
CDR3 protein: ATSRGASQETQY

J gene: TRBJ2-7
V gene: TRBV7-2
CDR3 protein: ASSLDSTRTYEQY

J gene: TRBJ1-5
V gene: TRBV15
CDR3 protein: ATSIEGTGNQPQH

J gene: TRBJ2-2
V gene: TRBV30
CDR3 protein: AWRRTGELF

J gene: TRBJ2-7
V gene: TRBV29-1
CDR3 protein: SVEGVATYEQY

J gene: TRBJ2-1
V gene: TRBV20-1
CDR3 protein: SAGQGWSNEQF

J gene: TRBJ2-3
V gene: TRBV7-3
CDR3 protein: ASSLGTGDTQY

J gene: TRBJ2-7
V gene: TRBV2
CDR3 protein: ASTRTYEQY

J gene: TRBJ2-3
V gene: TRBV28
CDR3 protein: ASSFLTSGRSDTQY

J gene: TRBJ2-7
V gene: TRBV30
CDR3 protein: AWNPSGSESGRVDEQY

J gene: TRBJ2-7
V gene: TRBV6-2/TRBV6-3
CDR3 protein: ASSYFAYEQY

J gene: TRBJ1-5
V gene: TRBV28
CDR3 protein: ASSLIGQPERSQH

J gene: TRBJ1-2
V gene: TRBV3-1
CDR3 protein: ASSQDRGQALLT

J gene: TRBJ1-5
V gene: TRBV6-2/TRBV6-3
CDR3 protein: ASSSTTWRQPQH

J gene: TRBJ1-1
V gene: TRBV6-6
CDR3 protein: ASSYSNGRYMNTEAF

J gene: TRBJ2-1
V gene: TRBV4-3
CDR3 protein: ASSQYGRVNEQF